Below are 2 T cell receptor beta chains sequenced from a single sample in a study of cytomegalovirus exposure and HLA in healthy donors. PCR used 60 Vbeta primers and 13 Jbeta primers. Only in-frame clones appear in the TCRdb table, and some are missing; sequencing was by immunoSEQ multiplex PCR. The sample holds approximately 140,000 clones, 65% to 85% seen once. Sequenced input: PBMCs. These receptors came from a male donor in good health and CMV-seronegative.

This clone was counted a few times. This chain uses TRBV27 with TRBJ2-3; D not certain. Germline-derived CDR1 and CDR2 are MNHEY and SMNVEV (reference sequence). This CDR3 contains 13 residues. V was shortened by 7 bases and J by 1 base, with 9 bases between the two germline ends. The CDR3 region is CASKFEGTDTQYF. In nucleotides, the CDR3 is TGTGCCAGCAAGTTTGAGGGCACAGATACGCAGTATTTT.

The V gene is TRBV7-3, the J gene TRBJ1-5; D is unclear. The CDR3 totals 13 residues. V lost 6 bases and J 0 bases, leaving 6 bases between the germline ends. Per the germline V gene, CDR1 is SGHTA and CDR2 is FQGTGA. For the CDR3, the DNA is TGTGCCAGCAGTCTTAATAGCAATCAGCCCCAGCATTTT. This codes for CASSLNSNQPQHF.